This T cell receptor (beta chain) was captured in a study of immune evolution from preneoplasia to lung adenocarcinoma. Study at large: HLA loss of heterozygosity: roughly 7.5% AIS, under 19% MIA, about 30% ADC, none AAH.

Histologic diagnosis was independently verified by two lung pathologists. Clones were read by immunoSEQ multiplex PCR, and TCRdb kept only the in-frame ones, dropping some. The table has about 1,600 clones, around 19% seen once. This TCR was recovered from a person between 50 and 69 years old with lung adenocarcinoma. The sequenced sample was FFPE invasive lung adenocarcinoma tissue.

This CDR3 is CASSPRVTGVNTEAFF. The CDR3, as DNA: TGTGCCAGCAGCCCACGGGTCACAGGGGTGAACACTGAAGCTTTCTTT. The chain links TRBV9 to TRBJ1-1, with 7 bases aligning to TRBD1. There are 16 residues in the CDR3. Germline trimming cut 4 bases from V and 0 bases from J; bases unmatched to any gene: 9. From germline, CDR1 is SGDLS and CDR2 YYNGEE.